This record covers a single T cell receptor (beta chain). The antigen is unknown. With V trimmed by 1 base and J by 9 bases, 8 bases remained unmatched. Germline CDR1 SSHAT, CDR2 FNYEAQ (reference sequence). The CDR3 is made up of 15 amino acids. Profiling relied on immunoSEQ multiplex PCR, and the TCRdb table lists in-frame clones only, not all of them. Altogether about 210,000 clones are present, over 80% being singletons, with the ten largest covering less than 1.5%. The data are from a study of T cell responses to AZD1222 COVID-19 vaccine. Study results and limitations: Only a handful of AZD1222 recipients tested seropositive at baseline. Increases in Spike-specific TCR breadth and depth were seen after two AZD1222 doses.

V is TRBV7-7 and J is TRBJ2-1, with 8 bases lining up with TRBD2. The clonotype originates from an adult in good health. Sequenced material: peripheral blood, taken on day 0 of AZD1222 vaccination. As DNA, the CDR3 is TGTGCCAGCAGCTTAGTAGCGGGGAAACTTGTTGAGCAGTTCTTC. Its translation: CASSLVAGKLVEQFF. The full variable domain, in which reference TRBV7-7 and TRBJ2-1 provide the parts outside the CDR3, is GAGVSQSPRYKVTKRGQDVTLRCDPISSHATLYWYQQALGQGPEFLTYFNYEAQPDKSGLPSDRFSAERPEGSISTLTIQRTEQRDSAMYRCASSLVAGKLVEQFFGPGTRLTVL.